A single sample is the source of the 12 T cell receptor beta chains below, sequenced in a study of blood T cell repertoires in COVID-19. Data came from immunoSEQ multiplex PCR; TCRdb stores just in-frame clones and leaves some out. This table has about 260,000 clones, about 90% appearing once. The sequenced sample was peripheral blood. Source of these receptors: a woman aged 50 to 60 with acute or convalescent COVID-19.

The V gene is TRBV5-6, the J gene TRBJ2-3, with D possibly TRBD2 on 6 matching bases. Germline V lookup: CDR1 SGHDT, CDR2 YYEEEE. The V end lost 1 base, the J end lost 2 bases, and 14 bases lay between the germline ends. The CDR3 has 16 amino acids. The CDR3 DNA reads as TGTGCCAGCAGCTTGCGGTCTAGCGCGTACACAGATACGCAGTATTTT. This codes for CASSLRSSAYTDTQYF.

The J gene is TRBJ2-5, the V gene TRBV28; 10 bases are shared with TRBD2. J lost 3 bases, V lost 5 bases, and 9 bases had no gene match. This CDR3 spans 16 amino acids. Germline CDR1 and CDR2: MDHEN and SYDVKM. The CDR3 DNA reads as TGTGCCAGCAGTCTAGGACTAGCGGATACTGAAGAGACCCAGTACTTC. Translated, it gives CASSLGLADTEETQYF.

This chain links TRBV21-1 with TRBJ2-7; the table calls TRBD1, which could not be checked here. TRBV21-1 is tagged as a pseudogene. The CDR3 length is 14 residues. CDR3 protein: CASISDRMTYEQYF. The CDR3 DNA reads as TGTGCCAGCATCTCGGACAGGATGACCTACGAGCAGTACTTC.

The V gene is TRBV4-1, the J gene TRBJ2-5; D is ambiguous. This CDR3 has 16 residues. The V and J ends lost 4 bases and 1 base respectively, with 16 bases between them. Germline CDR1 and CDR2: MGHRA and YSYEKL. DNA for the CDR3: TGCGCCAGCAGCCCCCTCCGAGGAGCCGTCCAAGAGACCCAGTACTTC. This sequence encodes CASSPLRGAVQETQYF.

V gene TRBV28 combines with J gene TRBJ2-7, with 7 positions matching TRBD1. The CDR3 runs 16 residues. J gave up 4 bases and V 6 bases, and 15 bases lay outside the gene matches. The germline gives CDR1 MDHEN, CDR2 SYDVKM. Written as DNA, the CDR3 is TGTGCCAGCAGCCCCGGACAGGCAATTACGAAGTACGAGCAGTACTTC. Amino acid sequence: CASSPGQAITKYEQYF.

The chain links TRBV10-3 to TRBJ1-5, with D possibly matching TRBD1 (5 bases). The germline gives CDR1 ENHRY, CDR2 SYGVKD. The CDR3 is made up of 15 amino acids. Deletions cut 0 bases from V and 4 bases from J, with 10 bases between. The CDR3 DNA is TGTGCCATCAGTGAGTCGGGGGAGGAAAATCAGCCCCAGCATTTT. It specifies CAISESGEENQPQHF.

The chain joins TRBV27 to TRBJ2-4; the match to TRBD2 covers 10 bases. The CDR3 contains 16 residues. V dropped 6 bases and J dropped 4; count of bases not matched to a gene: 9. Germline CDR1 and CDR2: MNHEY and SMNVEV (reference sequence). CDR3 residues: CASSPWTSGQKNIQYF. CDR3 nucleotides: TGTGCCAGCAGCCCTTGGACTAGCGGCCAGAAAAACATTCAGTACTTC.

The chain uses TRBV20-1 and TRBJ2-5; maybe TRBD2 (5 bases). Germline CDR1 DFQATT, CDR2 SNEGSKA (reference sequence). V lost 5 bases, J lost 5 bases, and 6 bases lay in between. The CDR3 sequence is 10 residues long. The CDR3 reads CSARDETQYF. The CDR3, as DNA: TGCAGTGCTCGGGATGAGACCCAGTACTTC.

V usage is TRBV10-3 and J usage is TRBJ2-7; no definite D call. Germline lookup yields CDR1 ENHRY and CDR2 SYGVKD. The CDR3 extends over 11 amino acids. The V and J ends lost 6 bases and 3 bases respectively, with 6 bases between them. CDR3 loop: CAISTNYEQYF. DNA of the CDR3: TGTGCCATCAGCACTAACTACGAGCAGTACTTC.

The V gene is TRBV28, the J gene TRBJ2-7; 8 bases align to TRBD1. CDR1 MDHEN and CDR2 SYDVKM come from the germline V gene. The CDR3 loop spans 13 amino acids. J lost 12 bases, V lost 2 bases, and 9 bases had no gene match. CDR3 nucleotide sequence: TGTGCCAGCAGTTTACATCAGACAGGGGCGGGGTACTTC. Translation: CASSLHQTGAGYF.

The gene calls are TRBV2 and TRBJ2-3; D may be TRBD2 (5 bases). The CDR3 contains 13 residues. V shed 7 bases and J shed 1 base, with 9 bases lying between them. Germline CDR1 is SNHLY and CDR2 is FYNNEI. As DNA, the CDR3 is TGTGCCAGCAAGAGGGCTGGCACAGATACGCAGTATTTT. Protein sequence: CASKRAGTDTQYF.

V and J are TRBV7-6 and TRBJ2-1, with D tentatively TRBD1 (6 bases). Per germline, CDR1 SGHVS and CDR2 FNYEAQ. V shed 1 base and J shed 1 base, with 8 bases lying between them. This CDR3 spans 15 amino acids. DNA for the CDR3: TGTGCCAGCAGCTTAGTTGGGACATCCTACAATGAGCAGTTCTTC. Translated: CASSLVGTSYNEQFF.